The sequence of this TCR beta chain was determined in a study of T cell changes during pregnancy in multiple sclerosis. Profiling relied on immunoSEQ multiplex PCR, and the TCRdb table lists in-frame clones only, not all of them. The sample shows fewer than 90,000 clones, roughly 93% of them seen only once. Germline CDR1 is MNHEY and CDR2 is SVGAGI. The CDR3 is made up of 15 amino acids. V trimming: 4 bases; J trimming: 7 bases; junction bases outside the gene matches: 11. The source of this sequence is a female donor in good health, enrolled as a control in a pregnancy study. The chain joins TRBV6-5 to TRBJ2-7, with TRBD1 matching over 9 bases. The sequences come from peripheral blood, collected in the third trimester of pregnancy. CDR3 nucleotides: TGTGCCAGCAGTTGGACCGGGACAGGGCCTCGAGAGCAGTACTTC. Translated, it gives CASSWTGTGPREQYF.